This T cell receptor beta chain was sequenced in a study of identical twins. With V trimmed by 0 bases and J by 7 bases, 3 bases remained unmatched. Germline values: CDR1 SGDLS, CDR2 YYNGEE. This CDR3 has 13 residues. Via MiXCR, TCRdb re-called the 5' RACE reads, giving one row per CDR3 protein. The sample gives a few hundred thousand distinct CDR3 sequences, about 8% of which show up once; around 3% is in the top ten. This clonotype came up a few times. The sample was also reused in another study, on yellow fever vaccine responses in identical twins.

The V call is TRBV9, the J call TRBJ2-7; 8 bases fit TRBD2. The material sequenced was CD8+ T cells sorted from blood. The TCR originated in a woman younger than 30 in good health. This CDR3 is CASSVGGLGEQYF. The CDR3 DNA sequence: TGTGCCAGCAGCGTAGGGGGACTAGGGGAGCAGTACTTC.